Listed here are 22 T cell receptor beta chains from one sample, sequenced in a study of cytomegalovirus exposure and HLA in healthy donors. Use of 60 Vbeta and 13 Jbeta primers characterized the PCR. TCRdb keeps only in-frame clones here, not all; method: immunoSEQ multiplex PCR. The sample consists of some 110,000 clones, roughly 82% of them appearing once. Sequencing input: PBMCs. Every receptor here comes from a male donor in good health and CMV-seropositive.

This chain uses TRBV29-1 with TRBJ1-4; TRBD1 matches at 9 bases. Germline-derived CDR1 and CDR2 are SQVTM and ANQGSEA. The CDR3 spans 15 residues. The J segment lost 2 bases and the V segment lost 6 bases, leaving 7 bases of the junction unmatched. CDR3 amino acids: CSVADGTGTNEKLFF. CDR3 nucleotides: TGCAGCGTAGCAGACGGGACAGGGACTAATGAAAAACTGTTTTTT.

This clone was seen only once. The chain joins TRBV29-1 to TRBJ1-1; TRBD1 matches at 7 bases. Germline lookup yields CDR1 SQVTM and CDR2 ANQGSEA. The junction had 2 bases not matched to a gene; V was cut back by 7 bases and J by 3 bases. The CDR3 contains 11 residues. Written as DNA, the CDR3 is TGCAGCGGTACAGGGGACACTGAAGCTTTCTTT. It is translated as CSGTGDTEAFF.

This clone was recorded only once. This chain joins TRBV11-2 and TRBJ1-1; TRBD1 aligns across 10 bases. The CDR3 extends over 15 amino acids. Germline V gives CDR1 SGHAT, CDR2 FQNNGV. Germline trimming cut 2 bases from V and 5 bases from J; bases unmatched to any gene: 5. Written as DNA, the CDR3 is TGTGCCAGCAGCTTATTTGACAGGGGGCTTACTGAAGCTTTCTTT. It is translated as CASSLFDRGLTEAFF.

This clone was detected only a few times. The chain recombines TRBV2 with TRBJ1-5; D is undetermined. V shed 2 bases and J shed 0 bases, with 2 bases lying between them. CDR3 length: 13 amino acids. CDR1 SNHLY and CDR2 FYNNEI come from the germline V gene. CDR3 residues: CASSEHSNQPQHF. The CDR3 DNA follows: TGTGCCAGCAGTGAACATAGCAATCAGCCCCAGCATTTT.

The chain carries TRBV7-2 and TRBJ2-3, with 8 bases aligning to TRBD2. Per the germline V gene, CDR1 is SGHTA and CDR2 is FQGNSA. J lost 0 bases, V lost 2 bases, and 4 bases had no gene match. CDR3 size: 16 residues. CDR3 loop: CASSLRGGGSTDTQYF. The CDR3 DNA reads as TGTGCCAGCAGCTTACGGGGCGGGGGGAGCACAGATACGCAGTATTTT.

CDR3 DNA sequence: TGTGCCAGCAGCCAAAACAGGGGAGAAGGCTACACCTTC. This gives the protein CASSQNRGEGYTF. The chain carries TRBV28 and TRBJ1-2; TRBD1 agrees at 7 bases. Trimming took 6 bases from V and 8 from J; bases not matched to a gene: 9. There are 13 residues in the CDR3. Germline loops: CDR1 MDHEN, CDR2 SYDVKM.

This chain connects TRBV5-8 to TRBJ2-1; no clear D. The CDR3 length is 11 residues. Germline V gene sequence: CDR1 SGHTS, CDR2 YDEGEE. Trimming pared 3 bases from V and 8 bases from J, leaving 6 bases between. The CDR3 spells CASSSFHEQFF. The CDR3 nucleotides are TGTGCCAGCAGCTCCTTCCATGAGCAGTTCTTC.

V gene TRBV9 combines with J gene TRBJ2-1; 12 bases line up with TRBD2. Trimming at V came to 3 bases and at J to 6 bases, leaving 1 base not matched to a gene. CDR3 length: 14 amino acids. The germline V gene has CDR1 SGDLS and CDR2 YYNGEE. The CDR3 DNA reads as TGTGCCAGCAGCGCGGGACTAGCGGGCAATGAGCAGTTCTTC. Encoded protein: CASSAGLAGNEQFF.

The gene calls are TRBV30 and TRBJ1-2, with a possible D match to TRBD1 (5 bases). Trimming took 4 bases from V and 5 from J, leaving 23 bases between them. Germline V gene data show CDR1 as GTSNPN and CDR2 as SVGIG (reference sequence). The CDR3 is 16 residues long. For the CDR3, the DNA is TGTGCCTGGATGAGGGCAGGGTGGATGGGGACTTATGGCTACACCTTC. Residues: CAWMRAGWMGTYGYTF.

J is TRBJ2-7 and V is TRBV6-5; 9 bases are shared with TRBD2. Trimming took 4 bases from V and 0 from J; bases not matched to a gene: 4. CDR1 is MNHEY, CDR2 SVGAGI, per germline. The CDR3 extends over 15 amino acids. The CDR3, as DNA: TGTGCCAGCAGTTCCCCTAGCGGGAACTCCTACGAGCAGTACTTC. This sequence encodes CASSSPSGNSYEQYF.

V usage is TRBV28 and J usage is TRBJ2-7; D ambiguous. Germline lookup yields CDR1 MDHEN and CDR2 SYDVKM. This CDR3 is 12 amino acids long. V gave up 5 bases and J gave up 3 bases, with 8 bases separating them. The CDR3, as DNA: TGTGCCAGCAGTGACATGAACTACGAGCAGTACTTC. It yields the protein CASSDMNYEQYF. Drawing the rest from reference TRBV28 and TRBJ2-7, the complete variable domain is DVKVTQSSRYLVKRTGEKVFLECVQDMDHENMFWYRQDPGLGLRLIYFSYDVKMKEKGDIPEGYSVSREKKERFSLILESASTNQTSMYLCASSDMNYEQYFGPGTRLTVT.

The chain is built from TRBV13 and TRBJ2-7; 11 bases map to TRBD1. The CDR3 totals 17 residues. The junction had 11 bases not matched to a gene; V was cut back by 4 bases and J by 3 bases. Germline assignment: CDR1 PRHDT and CDR2 FYEKMQ (reference sequence). For the CDR3, the DNA is TGTGCCAGCAGCTCCTCCGGACAGGGGGCACGAGGCTACGAGCAGTACTTC. Amino acids: CASSSSGQGARGYEQYF.

The V gene is TRBV6-1, the J gene TRBJ2-7; D not certain. Per germline, CDR1 MNHNS and CDR2 SASEGT. The CDR3 is 14 residues long. Trimming shortened V by 3 bases and J by 2 bases, and 11 bases separated the two germline ends. The CDR3 sequence: CASSDRPGPYEQYF. The CDR3 DNA reads as TGTGCCAGCAGTGATAGGCCAGGCCCCTACGAGCAGTACTTC.

Here the CDR3 reads CASTPLDSYEQYF. CDR3 nucleotides: TGTGCCAGCACCCCGCTCGACAGTTACGAGCAGTACTTC. The chain uses TRBV7-9 and TRBJ2-7, with D possibly matching TRBD1 (5 bases). CDR1 is SEHNR and CDR2 is FQNEAQ in the germline V gene (reference sequence). The CDR3 totals 13 residues. The V end lost 7 bases, the J end lost 4 bases, and 14 bases lay between the germline ends.

The chain recombines TRBV29-1 with TRBJ2-6; weak D call: TRBD1 (5 bases). The germline V and J ends were trimmed by 3 bases and 0 bases, with 6 bases remaining between them. There are 14 residues in the CDR3. Germline CDR1 and CDR2: SQVTM and ANQGSEA. This CDR3 reads CSVEDNSGANVLTF. The CDR3 DNA reads TGCAGCGTTGAGGACAACTCTGGGGCCAACGTCCTGACTTTC.

As concerns this clone: An end of the junction differs from the germline gene, which may be a read error. The rearrangement joins TRBV28 to TRBJ1-2; 7 bases are a match to TRBD1. The CDR3 loop spans 16 amino acids. CDR1 is MDHEN, CDR2 SYDVKM, per germline. The CDR3 sequence is CASSLSDRVSGYGYTF. The CDR3 DNA is TGTGCCAGCAGCTTATCCGACAGGGTCAGCGGCTATGGCTACACCTTC.

This chain uses TRBV30 with TRBJ2-7, with D possibly matching TRBD2 (5 bases). Germline V gene sequence: CDR1 GTSNPN, CDR2 SVGIG (reference sequence). CDR3 length equals 15 residues. V was cut by 2 bases and J by 3 bases, with 17 bases left in between. The CDR3 region has the DNA TGTGCCTGGAGTCGAGGACTCGCTAGCAGCTACGAGCAGTACTTC. This encodes CAWSRGLASSYEQYF.

The chain joins TRBV9 to TRBJ2-2; 8 bases are shared with TRBD1. This CDR3 has 17 residues. Germline-derived CDR1 and CDR2 are SGDLS and YYNGEE. J was trimmed by 3 bases and V by 4 bases; bases with no gene match: 11. The CDR3 reads CASSIRIVDRDTGELFF. CDR3 sequence (DNA): TGTGCCAGCAGCATCCGGATCGTGGACAGGGACACCGGGGAGCTGTTTTTT.

This chain connects TRBV9 to TRBJ1-3; no clear D gene. Deletions cut 4 bases from V and 1 base from J, with 15 bases between. CDR1 and CDR2 from the germline V gene are SGDLS and YYNGEE. This CDR3 region has 16 residues. The CDR3 region has the DNA TGTGCCAGCAGCCCCGAAAGAGGTTATTCTGGAAACACCATATATTTT. Translated: CASSPERGYSGNTIYF. Full variable domain (missing parts from reference TRBV9 and TRBJ1-3): DSGVTQTPKHLITATGQRVTLRCSPRSGDLSVYWYQQSLDQGLQFLIQYYNGEERAKGNILERFSAQQFPDLHSELNLSSLELGDSALYFCASSPERGYSGNTIYFGEGSWLTVV.

This rearrangement joins TRBV4-1 to TRBJ2-3, with TRBD2 matching 8 bases. This CDR3 spans 15 amino acids. V lost 2 bases and J lost 2; bases outside the gene matches: 3. Germline-derived CDR1 and CDR2 are MGHRA and YSYEKL. In DNA, the CDR3 is TGCGCCAGCAGCCAATTTAGCGGGACCACAGATACGCAGTATTTT. It specifies CASSQFSGTTDTQYF.

The chain combines TRBV4-2 with TRBJ2-3; possibly TRBD1 for D (7 bases). Germline V gives CDR1 LGHNA, CDR2 YNFKEQ. Trimming shortened V by 4 bases and J by 0 bases, and 14 bases separated the two germline ends. This CDR3 has 16 residues. The CDR3 bases are TGTGCCAGCAGCCGAACGGCGGGACAGAGCACAGATACGCAGTATTTT. The encoded protein is CASSRTAGQSTDTQYF.

The chain combines TRBV4-2 with TRBJ1-2; 7 positions match TRBD1. Germline lookup yields CDR1 LGHNA and CDR2 YNFKEQ. V shed 0 bases, J shed 6 bases, and the junction held 4 bases outside the gene matches. The CDR3 extends over 14 amino acids. CDR3 loop: CASSQENRGDGYTF. CDR3 bases: TGTGCCAGCAGCCAAGAAAACAGGGGCGATGGCTACACCTTC.